Reported below is one TCR beta chain. V was pared by 1 base and J by 4 bases, with 8 bases between. The germline V gene has CDR1 MGHRA and CDR2 YSYEKL. CDR3 length: 14 amino acids. The record originates from a study of control samples from healthy donors and cancer patients. The protocol was immunoSEQ multiplex PCR, while the TCRdb copy is restricted to in-frame clones and leaves out a portion. This table has 85,000 to 100,000 clones, approximately 95% appearing once. Sequencing was performed on blood. The chain joins TRBV4-1 to TRBJ1-5; the D is unclear. This TCR was recovered from a man aged 18 to 29 in good health. CDR3 protein: CASSQVSQNQPQHF. CDR3 coding DNA: TGCGCCAGCAGCCAAGTATCCCAGAATCAGCCCCAGCATTTT.